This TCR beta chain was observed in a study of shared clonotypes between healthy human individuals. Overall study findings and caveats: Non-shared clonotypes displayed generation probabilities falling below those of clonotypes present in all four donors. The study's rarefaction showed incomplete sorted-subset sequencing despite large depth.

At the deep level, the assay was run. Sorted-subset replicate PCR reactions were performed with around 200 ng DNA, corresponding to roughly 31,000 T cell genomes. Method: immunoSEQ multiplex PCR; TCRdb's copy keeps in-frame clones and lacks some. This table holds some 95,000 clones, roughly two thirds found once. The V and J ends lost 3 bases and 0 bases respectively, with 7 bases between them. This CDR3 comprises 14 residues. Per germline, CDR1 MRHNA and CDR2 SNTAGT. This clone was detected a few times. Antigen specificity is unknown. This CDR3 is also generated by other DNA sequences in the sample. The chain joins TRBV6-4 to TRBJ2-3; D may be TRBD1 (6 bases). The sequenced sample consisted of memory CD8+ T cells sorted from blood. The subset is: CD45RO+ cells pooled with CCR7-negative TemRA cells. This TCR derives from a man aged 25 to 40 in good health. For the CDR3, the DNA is TGTGCCAGCAGTGAAACAGGGAGCACAGATACGCAGTATTTT. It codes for CASSETGSTDTQYF.